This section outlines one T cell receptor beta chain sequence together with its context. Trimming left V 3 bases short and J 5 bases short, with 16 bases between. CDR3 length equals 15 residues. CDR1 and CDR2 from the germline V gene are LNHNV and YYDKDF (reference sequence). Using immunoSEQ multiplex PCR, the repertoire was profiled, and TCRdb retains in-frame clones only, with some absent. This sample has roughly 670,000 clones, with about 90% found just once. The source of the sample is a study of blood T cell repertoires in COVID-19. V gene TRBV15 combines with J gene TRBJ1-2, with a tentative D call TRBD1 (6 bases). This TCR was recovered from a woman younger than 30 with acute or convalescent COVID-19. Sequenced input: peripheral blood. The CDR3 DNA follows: TGTGCCACCAGCAGGGCTCCAGGGGATATTTATGGCTACACCTTC. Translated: CATSRAPGDIYGYTF.